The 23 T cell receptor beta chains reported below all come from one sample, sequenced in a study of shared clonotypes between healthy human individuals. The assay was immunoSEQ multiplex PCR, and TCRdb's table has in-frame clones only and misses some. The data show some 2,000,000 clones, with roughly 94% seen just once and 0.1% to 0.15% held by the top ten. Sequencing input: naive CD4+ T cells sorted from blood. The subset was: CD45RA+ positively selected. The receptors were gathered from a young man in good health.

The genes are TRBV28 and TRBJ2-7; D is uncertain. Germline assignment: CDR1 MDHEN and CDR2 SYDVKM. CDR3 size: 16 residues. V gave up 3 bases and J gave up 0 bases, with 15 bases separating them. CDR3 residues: CASSFPLLFGSYEQYF. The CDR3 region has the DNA TGTGCCAGCAGTTTTCCCCTTTTGTTTGGCTCCTACGAGCAGTACTTC. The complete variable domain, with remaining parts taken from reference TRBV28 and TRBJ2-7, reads DVKVTQSSRYLVKRTGEKVFLECVQDMDHENMFWYRQDPGLGLRLIYFSYDVKMKEKGDIPEGYSVSREKKERFSLILESASTNQTSMYLCASSFPLLFGSYEQYFGPGTRLTVT.

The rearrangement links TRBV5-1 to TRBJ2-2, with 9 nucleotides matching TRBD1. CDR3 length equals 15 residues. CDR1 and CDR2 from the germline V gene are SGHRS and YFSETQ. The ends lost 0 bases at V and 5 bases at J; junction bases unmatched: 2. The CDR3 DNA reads TGCGCCAGCAGCTTGGAGACAGGGGGTACCGGGGAGCTGTTTTTT. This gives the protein CASSLETGGTGELFF.

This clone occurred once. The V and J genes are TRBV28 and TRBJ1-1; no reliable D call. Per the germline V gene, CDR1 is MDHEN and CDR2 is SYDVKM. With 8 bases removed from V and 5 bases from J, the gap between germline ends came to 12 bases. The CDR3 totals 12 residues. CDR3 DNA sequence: TGTGCCAGCCGTGGCCCTCGGACTGAAGCTTTCTTT. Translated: CASRGPRTEAFF.

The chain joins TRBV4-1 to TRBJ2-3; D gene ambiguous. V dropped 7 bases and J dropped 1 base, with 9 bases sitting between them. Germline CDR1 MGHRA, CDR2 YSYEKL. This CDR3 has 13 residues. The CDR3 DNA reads TGCGCCAGCACCAAACCAGGCACAGATACGCAGTATTTT. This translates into CASTKPGTDTQYF.

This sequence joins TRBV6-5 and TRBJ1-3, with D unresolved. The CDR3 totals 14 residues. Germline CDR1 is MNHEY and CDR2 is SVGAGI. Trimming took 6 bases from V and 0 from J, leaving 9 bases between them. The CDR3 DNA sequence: TGTGCCAGCAGCAGGTGGATCTCTGGAAACACCATATATTTT. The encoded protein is CASSRWISGNTIYF.

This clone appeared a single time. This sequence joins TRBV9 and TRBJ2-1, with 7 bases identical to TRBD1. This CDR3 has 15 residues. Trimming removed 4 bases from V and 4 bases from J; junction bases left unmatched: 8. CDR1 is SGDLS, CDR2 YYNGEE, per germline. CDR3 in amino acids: CASSTGTEWYNEQFF. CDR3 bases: TGTGCCAGCAGCACAGGGACAGAGTGGTACAATGAGCAGTTCTTC.

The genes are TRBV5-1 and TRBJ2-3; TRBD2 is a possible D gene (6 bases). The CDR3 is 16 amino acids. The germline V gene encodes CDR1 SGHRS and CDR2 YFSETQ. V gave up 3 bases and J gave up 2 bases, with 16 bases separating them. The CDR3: CASSSIGGLVTDTQYF. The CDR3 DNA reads TGCGCCAGCAGCTCGATCGGGGGTCTTGTCACAGATACGCAGTATTTT.

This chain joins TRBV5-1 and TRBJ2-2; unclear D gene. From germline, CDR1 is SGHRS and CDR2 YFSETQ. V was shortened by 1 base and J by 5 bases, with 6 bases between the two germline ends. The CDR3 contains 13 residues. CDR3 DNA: TGCGCCAGCAGCTTGAAGGAAACCGGGGAGCTGTTTTTT. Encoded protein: CASSLKETGELFF.

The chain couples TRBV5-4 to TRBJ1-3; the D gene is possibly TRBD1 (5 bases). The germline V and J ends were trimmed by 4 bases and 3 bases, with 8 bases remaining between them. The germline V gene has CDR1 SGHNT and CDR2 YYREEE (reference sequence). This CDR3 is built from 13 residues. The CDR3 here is CASSGGVGNTIYF. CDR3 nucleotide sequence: TGTGCCAGCAGCGGAGGGGTTGGAAACACCATATATTTT. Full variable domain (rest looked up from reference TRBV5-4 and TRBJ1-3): ETGVTQSPTHLIKTRGQQVTLRCSSQSGHNTVSWYQQALGQGPQFIFQYYREEENGRGNFPPRFSGLQFPNYSSELNVNALELDDSALYLCASSGGVGNTIYFGEGSWLTVV.

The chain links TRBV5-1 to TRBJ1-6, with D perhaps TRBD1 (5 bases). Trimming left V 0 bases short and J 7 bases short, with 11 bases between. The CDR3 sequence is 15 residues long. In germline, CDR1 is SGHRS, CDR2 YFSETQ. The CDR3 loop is CASSLETRENSPLHF. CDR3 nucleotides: TGCGCCAGCAGCTTGGAAACCAGGGAAAATTCACCCCTCCACTTT.

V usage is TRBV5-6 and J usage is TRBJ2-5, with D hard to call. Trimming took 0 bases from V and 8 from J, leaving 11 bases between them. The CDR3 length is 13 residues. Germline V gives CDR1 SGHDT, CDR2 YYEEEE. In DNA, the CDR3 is TGTGCCAGCAGCTTGGGGACCACGGACACCCAGTACTTC. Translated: CASSLGTTDTQYF.

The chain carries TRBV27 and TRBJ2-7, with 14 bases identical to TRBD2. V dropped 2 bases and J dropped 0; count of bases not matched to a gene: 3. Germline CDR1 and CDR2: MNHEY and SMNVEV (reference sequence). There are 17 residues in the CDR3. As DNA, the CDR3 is TGTGCCAGCAGTTTAGGGGGACTAGCGGGAGACTCCTACGAGCAGTACTTC. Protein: CASSLGGLAGDSYEQYF.

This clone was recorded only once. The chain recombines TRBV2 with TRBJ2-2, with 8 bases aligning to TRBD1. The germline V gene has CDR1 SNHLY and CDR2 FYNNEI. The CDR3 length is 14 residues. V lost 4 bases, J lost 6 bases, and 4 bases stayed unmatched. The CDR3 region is CASSVPGGPGELFF. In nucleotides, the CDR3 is TGTGCCAGCAGTGTCCCAGGGGGCCCCGGGGAGCTGTTTTTT. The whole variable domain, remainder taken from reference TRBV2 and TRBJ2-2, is EPEVTQTPSHQVTQMGQEVILRCVPISNHLYFYWYRQILGQKVEFLVSFYNNEISEKSEIFDDQFSVERPDGSNFTLKIRSTKLEDSAMYFCASSVPGGPGELFFGEGSRLTVL.

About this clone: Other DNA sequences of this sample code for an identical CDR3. DNA of the CDR3: TGTGCCAGCACGGGCCAGGGGAATTCACCCCTCCACTTT. Translated: CASTGQGNSPLHF. The gene calls are TRBV2 and TRBJ1-6; D is possibly TRBD1 (6 bases). Deletions cut 7 bases from V and 7 bases from J, with 11 bases between. Germline values: CDR1 SNHLY, CDR2 FYNNEI. The CDR3 extends over 13 amino acids.

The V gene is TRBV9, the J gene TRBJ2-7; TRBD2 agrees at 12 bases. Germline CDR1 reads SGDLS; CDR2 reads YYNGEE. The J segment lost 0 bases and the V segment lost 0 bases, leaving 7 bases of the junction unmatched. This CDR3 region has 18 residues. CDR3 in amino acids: CASSVGLAGAKSSYEQYF. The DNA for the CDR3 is TGTGCCAGCAGCGTAGGACTAGCGGGGGCTAAGAGCTCCTACGAGCAGTACTTC. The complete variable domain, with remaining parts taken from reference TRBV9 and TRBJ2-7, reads DSGVTQTPKHLITATGQRVTLRCSPRSGDLSVYWYQQSLDQGLQFLIQYYNGEERAKGNILERFSAQQFPDLHSELNLSSLELGDSALYFCASSVGLAGAKSSYEQYFGPGTRLTVT.

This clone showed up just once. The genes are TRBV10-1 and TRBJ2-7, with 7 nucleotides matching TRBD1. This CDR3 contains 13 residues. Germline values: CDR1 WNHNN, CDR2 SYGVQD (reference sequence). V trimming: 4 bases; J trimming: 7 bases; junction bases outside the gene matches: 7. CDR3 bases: TGCGCCAGCAGTGTCAGCAGGGGGAAGGAGCAGTACTTC. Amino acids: CASSVSRGKEQYF.

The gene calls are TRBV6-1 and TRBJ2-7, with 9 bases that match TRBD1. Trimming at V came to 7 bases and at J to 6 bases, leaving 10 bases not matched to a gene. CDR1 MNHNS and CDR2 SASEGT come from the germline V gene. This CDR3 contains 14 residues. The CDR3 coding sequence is TGTGCCAGCACCGGGACAGGGCGTCTCGGCGAGCAGTACTTC. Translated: CASTGTGRLGEQYF.

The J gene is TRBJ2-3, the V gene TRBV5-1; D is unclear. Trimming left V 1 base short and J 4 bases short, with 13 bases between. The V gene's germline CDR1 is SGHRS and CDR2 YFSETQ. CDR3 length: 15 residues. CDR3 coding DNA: TGCGCCAGCAGCTTGACGCACCCAGCCCCAGATACGCAGTATTTT. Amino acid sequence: CASSLTHPAPDTQYF.

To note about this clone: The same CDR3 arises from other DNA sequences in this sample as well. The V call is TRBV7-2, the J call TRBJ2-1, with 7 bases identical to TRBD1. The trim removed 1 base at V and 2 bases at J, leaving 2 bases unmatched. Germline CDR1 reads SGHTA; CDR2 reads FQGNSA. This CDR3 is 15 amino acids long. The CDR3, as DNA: TGTGCCAGCAGCTTAGGGCAGGGGGCCTACAATGAGCAGTTCTTC. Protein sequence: CASSLGQGAYNEQFF.

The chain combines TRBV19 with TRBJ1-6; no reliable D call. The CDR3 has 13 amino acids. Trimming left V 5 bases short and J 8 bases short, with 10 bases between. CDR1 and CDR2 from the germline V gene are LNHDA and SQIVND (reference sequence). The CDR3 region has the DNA TGTGCCAGTAGTCCAGTGCGGGATTCACCCCTCCACTTT. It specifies CASSPVRDSPLHF.

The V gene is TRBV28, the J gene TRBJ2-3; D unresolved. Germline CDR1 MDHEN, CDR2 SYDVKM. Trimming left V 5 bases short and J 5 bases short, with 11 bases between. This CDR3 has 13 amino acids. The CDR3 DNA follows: TGTGCCAGCAGTCCCCCTGTGCGAGATACGCAGTATTTT. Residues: CASSPPVRDTQYF.

The CDR3 loop is CSVEQGPPKADTQYF. The CDR3 nucleotides read TGCAGCGTTGAACAGGGCCCCCCTAAAGCAGATACGCAGTATTTT. The chain uses TRBV29-1 and TRBJ2-3, with D possibly being TRBD1 (5 bases). The CDR3 is 15 residues long. CDR1 and CDR2 (germline): SQVTM, ANQGSEA. V dropped 2 bases and J dropped 4 bases, with 16 bases sitting between them.

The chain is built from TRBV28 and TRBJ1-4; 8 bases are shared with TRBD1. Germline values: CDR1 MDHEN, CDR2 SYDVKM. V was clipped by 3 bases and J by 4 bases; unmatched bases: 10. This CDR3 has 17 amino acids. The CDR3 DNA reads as TGTGCCAGCAGTTTTCGACAGGGGCCATCCCTTAATGAAAAACTGTTTTTT. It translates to CASSFRQGPSLNEKLFF.